Listed here are 26 T cell receptor beta chains from one sample, sequenced in a study of T cells in Graves' hyperthyroidism and ophthalmopathy (dated by TCRdb to the late 2010s). The library was obtained by multiplex PCR. The instrument given in TCRdb is Illumina HiSeq 2000. Amplification of TCR beta CDR3 regions was carried out from RNA transcripts. For the first round of RT-PCR on the TCR CDR3, the HTBI primer set was used together with the Qiagen OneStep RT-PCR kit. TCRdb reworked the public reads: Q25 trimming with fastp, MiXCR clone assembly, productive beta chains retained. Merged by CDR3 protein, the rows form single entries marked with the most common genes and DNA. In this sample the table shows 350,000 to 500,000 distinct CDR3 sequences, roughly an eighth of which occur a single time. Of the sample, around 5.3% falls within the top ten clones. Sequencing input: blood. These receptors all come from a woman between 18 and 29 years old with Graves' hyperthyroidism.

This clonotype showed up many times. This chain joins TRBV7-9 and TRBJ2-3; 7 nucleotides agree with TRBD1. The CDR3 length is 15 residues. CDR1 is SEHNR, CDR2 FQNEAQ, per germline (reference sequence). V lost 5 bases to trimming and J lost 0 bases; unmatched junction nucleotides: 5. DNA of the CDR3: TGTGCCAGCAGCGTCATGACAGGGAGCACAGATACGCAGTATTTT. Protein sequence: CASSVMTGSTDTQYF.

The sample holds many counts of this clonotype. This chain connects TRBV20-1 to TRBJ2-7; D is ambiguous. CDR3 size: 11 residues. The germline CDR1 and CDR2 sequences are DFQATT and SNEGSKA (reference sequence). V was clipped by 2 bases and J by 2 bases, with 4 bases between them. In DNA, the CDR3 is TGCAGTGCTAGATCAGCCTACGAGCAGTACTTC. As protein: CSARSAYEQYF.

This clonotype came up many times. This chain connects TRBV28 to TRBJ1-1; TRBD1 matches 7 bases. V shed 6 bases, J shed 7 bases, and the junction held 14 bases outside the gene matches. Looked up from germline, CDR1 is MDHEN and CDR2 is SYDVKM. CDR3 size: 15 residues. The CDR3 is CASRIETGLGGEAFF. The CDR3 region has the DNA TGTGCCAGCAGGATTGAGACAGGGCTTGGTGGTGAAGCTTTCTTT.

In its sample, this clonotype was seen many times. The chain recombines TRBV30 with TRBJ1-5, with D possibly matching TRBD1 (5 bases). Germline V gene lookup returns CDR1 GTSNPN and CDR2 SVGIG (reference sequence). The CDR3 sequence is 14 residues long. V lost 1 base to trimming and J lost 6 bases, with 13 bases between them. The CDR3 protein is CAWSAAIGGQPQHF. The CDR3 DNA follows: TGTGCCTGGAGTGCCGCCATTGGGGGTCAGCCCCAGCATTTT. Variable domain in full (rest from reference TRBV30 and TRBJ1-5): SQTIHQWPATLVQPVGSPLSLECTVEGTSNPNLYWYRQAAGRGLQLLFYSVGIGQISSEVPQNLSASRPQDRQFILSSKKLLLSDSGFYLCAWSAAIGGQPQHFGDGTRLSIL.

J is TRBJ2-1 and V is TRBV27; weak D call: TRBD1 (9 bases). The germline V gene encodes CDR1 MNHEY and CDR2 SMNVEV (reference sequence). This CDR3 comprises 16 residues. V was clipped by 5 bases and J by 12 bases, with 26 bases between them. The CDR3 spells CASSPSGTGLGGGQFF. The CDR3 DNA sequence: TGTGCCAGCAGTCCATCCGGGACAGGGCTCGGGGGGGGGCAGTTCTTC.

This clonotype has a count of ten or more. The gene calls are TRBV28 and TRBJ1-1; tentative D call: TRBD1 (5 bases). This CDR3 region has 11 residues. Between the trimmed V and J ends, which lost 7 bases and 11 bases, there was a span of 14 bases. Germline CDR1 MDHEN, CDR2 SYDVKM. The CDR3 sequence is CASTLPGAAFF. For the CDR3, the DNA is TGTGCCAGCACCCTCCCCGGGGCTGCTTTCTTT.

This clonotype appeared a few times. The chain joins TRBV7-6 to TRBJ2-7; D uncertain. The CDR3 runs 13 residues. Trimming stripped 1 base from V and 4 bases from J, with 8 bases between. CDR1 and CDR2 (germline): SGHVS, FNYEAQ. The CDR3 nucleotides are TGTGCCAGCAGCTTAGAGGACGGGTACGAGCAGTACTTC. Its translation is CASSLEDGYEQYF.

This clonotype was found many times. The CDR3 bases are TGCAGTGCTAAGACTAGCGGGGATCCTAAAGTTGTCTTCTACAATGAGCAGTTCTTC. Translating it yields CSAKTSGDPKVVFYNEQFF. The genes are TRBV20-1 and TRBJ2-1; 11 positions agree with TRBD2. With V trimmed by 4 bases and J by 3 bases, 17 bases remained unmatched. Germline V lookup: CDR1 DFQATT, CDR2 SNEGSKA (reference sequence). This CDR3 has 19 amino acids.

This clonotype has at least ten counts. The chain combines TRBV7-2 with TRBJ2-3; D gene ambiguous. Trimming pared 1 base from V and 6 bases from J, leaving 11 bases between. From germline, CDR1 is SGHTA and CDR2 FQGNSA. The CDR3 contains 14 residues. DNA for the CDR3: TGTGCCAGCAGCTTAGTTGGAGATCTGGATACGCAGTATTTT. It yields the protein CASSLVGDLDTQYF. The full variable domain, in which reference TRBV7-2 and TRBJ2-3 provide the parts outside the CDR3, is GAGVSQSPSNKVTEKGKDVELRCDPISGHTALYWYRQSLGQGLEFLIYFQGNSAPDKSGLPSDRFSAERTGGSVSTLTIQRTQQEDSAVYLCASSLVGDLDTQYFGPGTRLTVL.

This chain uses TRBV9 with TRBJ2-3, with 14 nucleotides matching TRBD2. CDR1 is SGDLS and CDR2 is YYNGEE in the germline V gene. The CDR3 contains 17 residues. Trimming at V came to 0 bases and at J to 3 bases, leaving 3 bases not matched to a gene. CDR3 sequence: CASSVAGTSGSTDTQYF. The CDR3 coding sequence is TGTGCCAGCAGCGTAGCCGGGACTAGCGGGAGTACAGATACGCAGTATTTT.

This clonotype occurred many times. The chain recombines TRBV29-1 with TRBJ2-7; 7 nucleotides match TRBD2. Per germline, CDR1 SQVTM and CDR2 ANQGSEA. This CDR3 has 14 amino acids. After removal of 7 bases from V and 3 bases from J, the junction contained 12 bases not matched to a gene. The CDR3 spells CSAATGRSLYEQYF. The CDR3 nucleotides read TGCAGCGCCGCGACCGGGAGGTCTCTCTACGAGCAGTACTTC.

This clonotype was counted ten times or more. V and J are TRBV5-1 and TRBJ1-2; 8 bases align to TRBD1. The CDR3 loop spans 13 amino acids. The germline V gene encodes CDR1 SGHRS and CDR2 YFSETQ. J gave up 5 bases and V 7 bases, and 7 bases lay outside the gene matches. This chain's CDR3 is CASRPDREYGYTF. DNA of the CDR3: TGCGCCAGCCGCCCGGACAGGGAGTATGGCTACACCTTC.

This clonotype was found many times. The V gene is TRBV13, the J gene TRBJ2-1, with 9 nucleotides matching TRBD2. This CDR3 spans 15 amino acids. The ends lost 3 bases at V and 4 bases at J; junction bases unmatched: 4. Germline values: CDR1 PRHDT, CDR2 FYEKMQ (reference sequence). CDR3 sequence (DNA): TGTGCCAGCAGCTTGGCGGGAGGGCTTTACAATGAGCAGTTCTTC. Translating gives CASSLAGGLYNEQFF.

This clonotype was seen more than once but under ten times. The chain carries TRBV5-6 and TRBJ1-1; TRBD1 might be the D (6 bases). Germline CDR1 reads SGHDT; CDR2 reads YYEEEE. The CDR3 has 16 amino acids. V was clipped by 4 bases and J by 4 bases, with 20 bases between them. CDR3 region: CASSDRTANGRTEAFF. DNA for the CDR3: TGTGCCAGCAGCGACAGGACAGCAAACGGGCGCACTGAAGCTTTCTTT.

This clonotype was counted ten times or more. The chain employs TRBV6-1 and TRBJ2-1, with 9 bases that match TRBD1. The trim removed 5 bases at V and 7 bases at J, leaving 12 bases unmatched. Germline V gene lookup returns CDR1 MNHNS and CDR2 SASEGT. This CDR3 region has 16 residues. The CDR3 sequence is CASSTAGQGNLNEQFF. The CDR3 DNA sequence: TGTGCCAGCAGTACGGCCGGACAGGGGAATCTTAATGAGCAGTTCTTC.

The rearrangement links TRBV18 to TRBJ1-4; perhaps TRBD1 as D (5 bases). The V end was cut by 4 bases, the J end by 0 bases, with 6 bases between. CDR3 length: 14 amino acids. The germline V gene encodes CDR1 KGHSH and CDR2 LQKENI. The DNA of the CDR3 is TGTGCCAGCTCACGGACATCAACTAATGAAAAACTGTTTTTT. Amino acids: CASSRTSTNEKLFF. The full variable domain, its missing parts supplied by reference TRBV18 and TRBJ1-4, is NAGVMQNPRHLVRRRGQEARLRCSPMKGHSHVYWYRQLPEEGLKFMVYLQKENIIDESGMPKERFSAEFPKEGPSILRIQQVVRGDSAAYFCASSRTSTNEKLFFGSGTQLSVL.

This clonotype has a count of ten or more. The genes are TRBV5-5 and TRBJ2-1; D gene ambiguous. The germline gives CDR1 SGHKS, CDR2 YYEKEE (reference sequence). The CDR3 totals 14 residues. V was cut by 6 bases and J by 1 base, with 11 bases left in between. DNA of the CDR3: TGTGCCAGCACCCATCTTGTTTCCTACAATGAGCAGTTCTTC. Its protein is CASTHLVSYNEQFF.

The table lists this clonotype with many counts. The chain joins TRBV2 to TRBJ2-1; D not resolved. In germline, CDR1 is SNHLY, CDR2 FYNNEI. The ends were cut back, 7 bases at V and 4 bases at J, with 14 bases in the middle. The CDR3 is made up of 14 amino acids. The CDR3 DNA reads as TGTGCCAGCATAATCGGGCAGTTGTACAATGAGCAGTTCTTC. Translating gives CASIIGQLYNEQFF.

The chain couples TRBV2 to TRBJ1-5; 9 nucleotides agree with TRBD1. CDR3 length: 13 amino acids. Germline lookup yields CDR1 SNHLY and CDR2 FYNNEI. With V trimmed by 5 bases and J by 5 bases, 1 base remained unmatched. The CDR3 loop reads CASSWTGDQPQHF. CDR3 coding DNA: TGTGCCAGCAGTTGGACAGGGGATCAGCCCCAGCATTTT.

This clonotype was seen repeatedly, ten times or more. The chain joins TRBV5-1 to TRBJ1-1, with D possibly TRBD1 on 5 matching bases. The CDR3 is made up of 15 amino acids. V gave up 4 bases and J gave up 7 bases, with 20 bases separating them. Germline assignment: CDR1 SGHRS and CDR2 YFSETQ. As DNA, the CDR3 is TGCGCCAGCAGCGACGGACACGGGGCTTCTCTTGAAGCTTTCTTT. As protein: CASSDGHGASLEAFF. The entire variable domain, with the rest obtained from reference TRBV5-1 and TRBJ1-1, is as follows: KAGVTQTPRYLIKTRGQQVTLSCSPISGHRSVSWYQQTPGQGLQFLFEYFSETQRNKGNFPGRFSGRQFSNSRSEMNVSTLELGDSALYLCASSDGHGASLEAFFGQGTRLTVV.

V usage is TRBV14 and J usage is TRBJ2-7; possibly TRBD2 for D (9 bases). Germline CDR1 SGHDN, CDR2 FVKESK. The CDR3 has 21 amino acids. Trimming shortened V by 4 bases and J by 3 bases, and 34 bases separated the two germline ends. CDR3 in DNA: TGTGCCAGCAGCCCTACAGGGGGAGGGGAGACTAGCGGACTTAGAGGCTACGAGCAGTACTTC. The encoded protein is CASSPTGGGETSGLRGYEQYF.

This clonotype has ten or more counts. The rearrangement links TRBV20-1 to TRBJ1-2; D may be TRBD1 (6 bases). Germline V gene data show CDR1 as DFQATT and CDR2 as SNEGSKA (reference sequence). The CDR3 sequence is 13 residues long. V was shortened by 5 bases and J by 5 bases, with 15 bases between the two germline ends. CDR3 loop: CSAPGQRTYGYTF. CDR3 nucleotides: TGCAGTGCTCCCGGACAGAGAACTTATGGCTACACCTTC.

This clonotype was detected ten times or more. The J gene is TRBJ2-7, the V gene TRBV28, with D uncertain. Trimming shortened V by 5 bases and J by 5 bases, and 7 bases separated the two germline ends. Per the germline V gene, CDR1 is MDHEN and CDR2 is SYDVKM. The CDR3 length is 11 residues. The DNA for the CDR3 is TGTGCCAGCAGTGTCGGAGACGAGCAGTACTTC. This translates into CASSVGDEQYF.

Many counts were recorded for this clonotype. This sequence joins TRBV28 and TRBJ2-3, with no clear D. Trimming removed 8 bases at V and 2 bases at J, with 11 bases between. CDR3 length: 13 residues. Per the germline V gene, CDR1 is MDHEN and CDR2 is SYDVKM. CDR3 residues: CASGLFPTDTQYF. The CDR3 bases are TGTGCCAGCGGCTTGTTCCCCACAGATACGCAGTATTTT.

This clonotype was counted many times. This chain links TRBV29-1 with TRBJ2-1, with D perhaps matching TRBD2 (5 bases). Trimming left V 1 base short and J 5 bases short, with 15 bases between. Germline V gene data show CDR1 as SQVTM and CDR2 as ANQGSEA. CDR3 size: 15 residues. The CDR3: CSVEVRGSFNNEQFF. The CDR3 DNA reads TGCAGCGTTGAAGTTCGTGGGAGCTTTAACAATGAGCAGTTCTTC.

This clonotype was recorded at least ten times. The J gene is TRBJ1-1, the V gene TRBV2, with 7 nucleotides matching TRBD1. This CDR3 comprises 15 residues. Germline lookup yields CDR1 SNHLY and CDR2 FYNNEI. V dropped 5 bases and J dropped 4; count of bases not matched to a gene: 10. CDR3 sequence reads: CASSHGRGSGTEAFF. CDR3 DNA sequence: TGTGCCAGCAGTCACGGCAGGGGGTCGGGCACTGAAGCTTTCTTT.